The clone carrying this T cell receptor beta chain was counted a few times. The sample originates from a study of blood T cell repertoires in COVID-19. Study details: Samples representing acute and convalescent COVID-19 were sourced from the United States, Italy and Spain.

Per the study methods: Reference gene primers were amplified, and this amplification served to estimate nucleated cell counts. Clones were sequenced by immunoSEQ multiplex PCR, and TCRdb holds only the in-frame ones, with some missing. V and J calls and clone size follow that table, whereas D and trimming were derived from the DNA. This sample has fewer than 15,000 clones, with around 78% found just once. The CDR3 totals 15 residues. The V gene end was trimmed by 0 bases and the J gene end by 3 bases; junction bases not matched to a gene: 3. Germline-derived CDR1 and CDR2 are MNHEY and SVGAGI. Sequencing was performed on peripheral blood. This chain links TRBV6-5 with TRBJ1-1; TRBD1 matches 8 bases. This TCR was recovered from a human donor in a cohort sampled during active COVID-19. CDR3 nucleotides: TGTGCCAGCAGTTACTCGCCGGACAGGGACACTGAAGCTTTCTTT. Translation: CASSYSPDRDTEAFF.